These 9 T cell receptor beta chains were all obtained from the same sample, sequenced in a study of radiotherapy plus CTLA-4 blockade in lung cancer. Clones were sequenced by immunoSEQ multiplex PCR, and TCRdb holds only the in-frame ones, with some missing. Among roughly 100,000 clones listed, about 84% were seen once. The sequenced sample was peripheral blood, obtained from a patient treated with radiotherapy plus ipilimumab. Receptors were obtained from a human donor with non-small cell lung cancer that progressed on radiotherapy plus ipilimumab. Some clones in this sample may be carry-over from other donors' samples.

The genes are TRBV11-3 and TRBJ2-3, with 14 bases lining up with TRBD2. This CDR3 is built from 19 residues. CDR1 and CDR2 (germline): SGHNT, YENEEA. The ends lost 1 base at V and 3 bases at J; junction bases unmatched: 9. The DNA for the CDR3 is TGTGCCAGCAGCTTAGGGTTGACTAGCGGGGGGGCCAGAACAGATACGCAGTATTTT. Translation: CASSLGLTSGGARTDTQYF. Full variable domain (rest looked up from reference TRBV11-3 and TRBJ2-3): EAGVVQSPRYKIIEKKQPVAFWCNPISGHNTLYWYLQNLGQGPELLIRYENEEAVDDSQLPKDRFSAERLKGVDSTLKIQPAELGDSAVYLCASSLGLTSGGARTDTQYFGPGTRLTVL.

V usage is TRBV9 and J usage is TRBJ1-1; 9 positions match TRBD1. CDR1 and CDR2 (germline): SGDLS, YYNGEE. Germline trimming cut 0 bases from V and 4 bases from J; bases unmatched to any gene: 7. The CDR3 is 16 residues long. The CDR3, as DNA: TGTGCCAGCAGCGTAGATACAGGGGGCGGGGGCACTGAAGCTTTCTTT. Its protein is CASSVDTGGGGTEAFF.

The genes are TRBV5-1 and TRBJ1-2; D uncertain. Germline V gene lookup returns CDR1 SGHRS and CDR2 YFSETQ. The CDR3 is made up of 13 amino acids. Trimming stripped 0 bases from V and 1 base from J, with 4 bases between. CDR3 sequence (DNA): TGCGCCAGCAGCTTGGCAGTTAACTATGGCTACACCTTC. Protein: CASSLAVNYGYTF.

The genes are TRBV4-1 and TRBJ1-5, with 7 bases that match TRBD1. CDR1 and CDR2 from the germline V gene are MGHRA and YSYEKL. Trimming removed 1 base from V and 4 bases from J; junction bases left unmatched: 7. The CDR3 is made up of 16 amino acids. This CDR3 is CASSQVTGAGNQPQHF. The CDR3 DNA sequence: TGCGCCAGCAGCCAAGTAACAGGGGCCGGGAATCAGCCCCAGCATTTT.

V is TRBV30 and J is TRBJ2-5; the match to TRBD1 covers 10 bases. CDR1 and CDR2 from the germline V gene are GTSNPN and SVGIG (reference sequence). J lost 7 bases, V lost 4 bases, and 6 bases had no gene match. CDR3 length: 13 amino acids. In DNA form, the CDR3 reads TGTGCCTGGAAAGGGACAGGGGCCGGGACCCAGTACTTC. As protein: CAWKGTGAGTQYF.

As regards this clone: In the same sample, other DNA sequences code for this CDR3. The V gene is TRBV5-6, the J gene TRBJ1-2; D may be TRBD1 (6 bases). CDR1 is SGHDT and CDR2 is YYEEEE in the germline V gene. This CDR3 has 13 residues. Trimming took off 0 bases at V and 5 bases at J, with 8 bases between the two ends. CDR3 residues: CASSLVQGYGYTF. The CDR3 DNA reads TGTGCCAGCAGCTTGGTACAGGGTTATGGCTACACCTTC.

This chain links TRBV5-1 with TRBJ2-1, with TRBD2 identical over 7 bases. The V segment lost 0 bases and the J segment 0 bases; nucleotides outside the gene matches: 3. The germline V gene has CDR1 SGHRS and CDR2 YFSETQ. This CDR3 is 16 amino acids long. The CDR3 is CASSLDRTSSYNEQFF. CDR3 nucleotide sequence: TGCGCCAGCAGCTTGGACAGGACTAGCTCCTACAATGAGCAGTTCTTC. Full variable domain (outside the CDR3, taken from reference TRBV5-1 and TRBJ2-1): KAGVTQTPRYLIKTRGQQVTLSCSPISGHRSVSWYQQTPGQGLQFLFEYFSETQRNKGNFPGRFSGRQFSNSRSEMNVSTLELGDSALYLCASSLDRTSSYNEQFFGPGTRLTVL.

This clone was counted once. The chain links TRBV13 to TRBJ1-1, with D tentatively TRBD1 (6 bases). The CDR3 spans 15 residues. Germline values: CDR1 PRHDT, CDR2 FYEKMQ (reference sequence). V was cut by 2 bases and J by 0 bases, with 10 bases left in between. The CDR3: CASSLMGDMNTEAFF. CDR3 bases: TGTGCCAGCAGCTTAATGGGGGACATGAACACTGAAGCTTTCTTT.

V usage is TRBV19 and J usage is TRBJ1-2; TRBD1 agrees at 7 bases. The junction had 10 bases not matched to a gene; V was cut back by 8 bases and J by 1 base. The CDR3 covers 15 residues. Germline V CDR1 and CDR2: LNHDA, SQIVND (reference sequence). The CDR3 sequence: CASVKTGNLNYGYTF. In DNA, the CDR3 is TGTGCCAGTGTTAAGACAGGGAACCTTAACTATGGCTACACCTTC.